The 26 T cell receptor beta chains below were found in one sample sequenced in a study of blood T cell repertoires in COVID-19. Repertoires were generated with immunoSEQ multiplex PCR, while TCRdb's copy carries only in-frame clones and drops some. The repertoire holds fewer than 250,000 clones, with under 80% as singletons. Material: peripheral blood. These receptors were collected from a woman in her 50s with acute or convalescent COVID-19.

The chain is built from TRBV6-1 and TRBJ1-5; 7 nucleotides match TRBD1. The CDR3 is 14 residues long. V shed 7 bases and J 0 bases; nucleotides not matched to a gene: 3. CDR1 and CDR2 from the germline V gene are MNHNS and SASEGT. CDR3 nucleotide sequence: TGTGCCAGCACTACAGGGGCTAGCAATCAGCCCCAGCATTTT. Protein: CASTTGASNQPQHF.

This clone was observed once. The gene calls are TRBV6-5 and TRBJ1-5; perhaps TRBD1 as D (6 bases). V was cut by 6 bases and J by 6 bases, with 15 bases left in between. CDR3 length: 14 residues. Germline CDR1 reads MNHEY; CDR2 reads SVGAGI. CDR3 sequence: CASRRQGNGQPQHF. CDR3 coding DNA: TGTGCCAGCAGACGTCAGGGGAATGGTCAGCCCCAGCATTTT.

V and J are TRBV20-1 and TRBJ2-7; 8 bases map to TRBD2. This CDR3 is built from 10 residues. CDR1 is DFQATT and CDR2 is SNEGSKA in the germline V gene (reference sequence). Trimming took 3 bases from V and 8 from J; bases not matched to a gene: 0. CDR3 sequence reads: CSASSGKQYF. The CDR3 coding sequence is TGCAGTGCTAGTAGCGGGAAGCAGTACTTC.

The CDR3 protein is CASSAGQAGNEKLFF. CDR3 DNA sequence: TGTGCCAGCAGCGCCGGACAGGCCGGTAATGAAAAACTGTTTTTT. The gene calls are TRBV9 and TRBJ1-4; TRBD1 aligns across 7 bases. J lost 4 bases, V lost 3 bases, and 6 bases had no gene match. This CDR3 is built from 15 residues. Germline CDR1 and CDR2: SGDLS and YYNGEE.

This chain's CDR3 is CASSLSTGGPYEQYF. The DNA for the CDR3 is TGCGCCAGCAGCTTATCGACAGGGGGCCCCTACGAGCAGTACTTC. The chain combines TRBV5-1 with TRBJ2-7, with TRBD1 matching 10 bases. CDR1 is SGHRS and CDR2 is YFSETQ in the germline V gene. The CDR3 consists of 15 residues. V lost 2 bases to trimming and J lost 2 bases; unmatched junction nucleotides: 4.

The rearrangement uses TRBV6-5 and TRBJ1-3, with TRBD1 matching over 9 bases. Germline trimming cut 4 bases from V and 2 bases from J; bases unmatched to any gene: 0. Per the germline V gene, CDR1 is MNHEY and CDR2 is SVGAGI. The CDR3 loop spans 14 amino acids. CDR3 in DNA: TGTGCCAGCAGTTGGGACAGGGCTGGAAACACCATATATTTT. Protein: CASSWDRAGNTIYF.

This clone appeared a few times. The chain recombines TRBV18 with TRBJ2-2, with TRBD1 as a possible D gene (6 bases). The V and J ends lost 4 bases and 3 bases respectively, with 12 bases between them. This CDR3 has 15 residues. Germline values: CDR1 KGHSH, CDR2 LQKENI. DNA of the CDR3: TGTGCCAGCTCACGTACACAGGGTTACACCGGGGAGCTGTTTTTT. Residues: CASSRTQGYTGELFF. The entire variable domain, with the rest obtained from reference TRBV18 and TRBJ2-2, is as follows: NAGVMQNPRHLVRRRGQEARLRCSPMKGHSHVYWYRQLPEEGLKFMVYLQKENIIDESGMPKERFSAEFPKEGPSILRIQQVVRGDSAAYFCASSRTQGYTGELFFGEGSRLTVL.

This chain connects TRBV5-8 to TRBJ1-1; D is undetermined. The CDR3 is made up of 14 amino acids. CDR1 is SGHTS, CDR2 YDEGEE, per germline. Trimming pared 1 base from V and 3 bases from J, leaving 10 bases between. The CDR3 spells CASSLWREYTEAFF. The CDR3 nucleotides read TGTGCCAGCAGCTTGTGGAGAGAGTACACTGAAGCTTTCTTT.

This clone was detected only a few times. Here the CDR3 DNA reads TGCGCCAGCAGCCAAAACAGATTCAGCTCTGGAAACACCATATATTTT. It is translated as CASSQNRFSSGNTIYF. The chain recombines TRBV4-1 with TRBJ1-3; D is uncertain. The germline CDR1 and CDR2 sequences are MGHRA and YSYEKL. V was trimmed by 2 bases and J by 0 bases, leaving 11 bases between them. The CDR3 runs to 16 residues.

The rearrangement joins TRBV19 to TRBJ1-5; D perhaps matches TRBD1 (5 bases). The V and J ends lost 6 bases and 0 bases respectively, with 15 bases between them. The CDR3 runs to 16 residues. CDR1 and CDR2 from the germline V gene are LNHDA and SQIVND (reference sequence). The CDR3 here is CASSPGGGYSNQPQHF. The DNA of the CDR3 is TGTGCCAGTAGCCCCGGGGGGGGGTATAGCAATCAGCCCCAGCATTTT.

The chain carries TRBV7-8 and TRBJ2-4; D is possibly TRBD2 (7 bases). CDR1 and CDR2 (germline): SGHVS, FQNEAQ. V lost 1 base to trimming and J lost 7 bases, with 14 bases between them. CDR3 length equals 15 residues. The CDR3 sequence is CASSLGGGGGNIQYF. The DNA of the CDR3 is TGTGCCAGCAGCTTAGGTGGAGGGGGAGGGAACATTCAGTACTTC.

The chain joins TRBV5-6 to TRBJ1-5; D is uncertain. This CDR3 contains 14 residues. Germline assignment: CDR1 SGHDT and CDR2 YYEEEE. V lost 4 bases and J lost 4, with 12 bases in between. For the CDR3, the DNA is TGTGCCAGCAGCGGCGGGGTTGGAAATCAGCCCCAGCATTTT. Translated, it gives CASSGGVGNQPQHF.

This clone came up a few times. The V call is TRBV6-6, the J call TRBJ2-3; 14 positions match TRBD2. V gave up 5 bases and J gave up 3 bases; unmatched junction bases: 7. The CDR3 spans 17 residues. Germline CDR1 is MNHNY and CDR2 is SVGAGI (reference sequence). The CDR3 DNA is TGTGCCAGCAGTCGAGGGACTAGCGGGAGAAGTACAGATACGCAGTATTTT. Translation gives CASSRGTSGRSTDTQYF.

The J gene is TRBJ1-2, the V gene TRBV28; unclear D gene. Trimming removed 5 bases at V and 4 bases at J, with 11 bases between. The CDR3 extends over 13 amino acids. CDR1 and CDR2 from the germline V gene are MDHEN and SYDVKM. DNA for the CDR3: TGTGCCAGCAGTGTGGCCTCTCTCTATGGCTACACCTTC. Protein: CASSVASLYGYTF.

This chain connects TRBV28 to TRBJ1-5; TRBD1 might be the D (6 bases). The germline V gene has CDR1 MDHEN and CDR2 SYDVKM. V was clipped by 5 bases and J by 3 bases, with 14 bases between them. This CDR3 comprises 15 residues. The CDR3 DNA reads TGTGCCAGCAGTCGAGGACAGTTGATCAATCAGCCCCAGCATTTT. Its translation: CASSRGQLINQPQHF.

This clone was counted only a few times. CDR3 amino acids: CSVEGEGLASGANVLTF. As DNA, the CDR3 is TGCAGCGTTGAAGGGGAGGGGCTGGCGTCTGGGGCCAACGTCCTGACTTTC. The chain links TRBV29-1 to TRBJ2-6, with TRBD2 matching over 7 bases. V was pared by 1 base and J by 1 base, with 7 bases of the junction left unmatched. The CDR3 is 17 residues long. The germline CDR1 and CDR2 sequences are SQVTM and ANQGSEA.

The rearrangement uses TRBV6-5 and TRBJ2-1, with 12 positions matching TRBD2. CDR1 is MNHEY, CDR2 SVGAGI, per germline. V shed 6 bases and J 10 bases; nucleotides not matched to a gene: 10. The CDR3 length is 15 residues. The CDR3 nucleotides read TGTGCCAGCAGCCCCCCACTAGCGGGAGGTAAGGAGCAGTTCTTC. Residues: CASSPPLAGGKEQFF.

The genes are TRBV6-2 or TRBV6-3 and TRBJ2-4; 7 nucleotides line up with TRBD1. The J segment lost 0 bases and the V segment lost 2 bases, leaving 7 bases of the junction unmatched. CDR1 is MNHEY and CDR2 is SVGEGT in the germline V gene. The CDR3 covers 17 residues. CDR3 sequence reads: CASSYPTGVLAKNIQYF. The CDR3 DNA is TGTGCCAGCAGTTACCCTACAGGGGTCCTAGCCAAAAACATTCAGTACTTC.

The chain joins TRBV10-3 to TRBJ1-5; no clear D. CDR1 is ENHRY and CDR2 is SYGVKD in the germline V gene. The CDR3 extends over 14 amino acids. The V and J ends lost 4 bases and 0 bases respectively, with 7 bases between them. The CDR3 nucleotides are TGTGCCATCAGTGTAGAATATAGCAATCAGCCCCAGCATTTT. As protein: CAISVEYSNQPQHF.

The genes are TRBV4-3 and TRBJ2-6; D perhaps matches TRBD1 (6 bases). There are 17 residues in the CDR3. Germline CDR1 LGHNA, CDR2 YSLEER. Trimming pared 3 bases from V and 0 bases from J, leaving 12 bases between. The CDR3 spells CASSQLQGYSGANVLTF. The CDR3 DNA is TGCGCCAGCAGCCAGTTACAGGGCTACTCTGGGGCCAACGTCCTGACTTTC.

V is TRBV11-2 and J is TRBJ1-1; D call uncertain. The CDR3 extends over 16 amino acids. Germline loops: CDR1 SGHAT, CDR2 FQNNGV. Trimming removed 5 bases at V and 0 bases at J, with 16 bases between. DNA for the CDR3: TGTGCCAGCAGCCCCATGAGCGGTGCCTTGAACACTGAAGCTTTCTTT. Amino acid sequence: CASSPMSGALNTEAFF.

The chain has TRBV6-5 and TRBJ1-2, with D perhaps matching TRBD1 (6 bases). The CDR3 has 14 residues. Trimming cost V 3 bases and J 0 bases, with 8 bases left between them. From germline, CDR1 is MNHEY and CDR2 SVGAGI. In DNA, the CDR3 is TGTGCCAGCAGTTATGGGACACCTAACTATGGCTACACCTTC. Translating it yields CASSYGTPNYGYTF.

This clone has only one observation. This chain connects TRBV28 to TRBJ1-1; 8 bases are a match to TRBD1. V dropped 3 bases and J dropped 1; count of bases not matched to a gene: 4. Germline V lookup: CDR1 MDHEN, CDR2 SYDVKM. CDR3 length: 15 amino acids. The CDR3: CASSFSGTGNTEAFF. The CDR3 DNA sequence: TGTGCCAGCAGTTTTTCCGGGACAGGGAACACTGAAGCTTTCTTT.

The J gene is TRBJ2-7, the V gene TRBV3-1 (or the pseudogene TRBV3-2), with D unresolved. V was clipped by 2 bases and J by 3 bases, with 11 bases between them. Germline CDR1 reads LGHDT; CDR2 reads YNNKEL (reference sequence). This CDR3 is 14 amino acids long. In DNA form, the CDR3 reads TGTGCCAGCAGCCAAAGCCTAAACCTCTACGAGCAGTACTTC. It translates to CASSQSLNLYEQYF.

V usage is TRBV9 and J usage is TRBJ2-6; perhaps TRBD2 as D (6 bases). CDR3 length equals 18 residues. Germline V gene lookup returns CDR1 SGDLS and CDR2 YYNGEE. V lost 4 bases and J 0 bases, leaving 17 bases between the germline ends. CDR3 DNA: TGTGCCAGCAGCCCCAAGGAGGGGACGGCCTCTGGGGCCAACGTCCTGACTTTC. It specifies CASSPKEGTASGANVLTF.

V usage is TRBV6-5 and J usage is TRBJ1-3; tentative D call: TRBD1 (6 bases). Between the trimmed V and J ends, which lost 4 bases and 0 bases, there was a span of 13 bases. This CDR3 comprises 16 residues. Germline CDR1 reads MNHEY; CDR2 reads SVGAGI. The CDR3 spells CASSLLLTGSGNTIYF. In DNA, the CDR3 is TGTGCCAGCAGTTTATTATTGACAGGCTCTGGAAACACCATATATTTT.